These T cell receptor beta chains were read from a single sample in a study of shared clonotypes between healthy human individuals. Method: immunoSEQ multiplex PCR; TCRdb's copy keeps in-frame clones and lacks some. The sample records about 2.5 million clones, roughly 90% being singletons. The sequencing sample was made of naive CD4+ T cells from PBMCs. These receptors came from a man between 18 and 29 years old in good health. Some clones in this sample may be carry-over from other donors' samples. Each CDR3 is given with its conserved first and last residue. Fields, in order: CDR3 length, V gene, J gene, CDR3 protein.

16	TRBV2	TRBJ2-7	CASSDQGRGRPYEQYF
12	TRBV6-5	TRBJ2-1	CASRPNYNEQFF
16	TRBV6-5	TRBJ2-3	CASSFNLAGSTDTQYF
11	TRBV20-1	TRBJ1-2	CSAKGGGGYTF
13	TRBV27	TRBJ2-7	CASRTSGNWEQYF
11	TRBV29-1	TRBJ1-1	CSVVRNTEAFF
12	TRBV28	TRBJ2-5	CASSPGTTEQYF
14	TRBV18	TRBJ2-1	CASSSGQGAYEQFF
12	TRBV2	TRBJ1-1	CASSDRGPEAFF
15	TRBV28	TRBJ2-7	CASSALGADFYEQYF
15	TRBV10-3	TRBJ1-2	CAISPVGPAGYGYTF
10	TRBV6-1	TRBJ1-2	CASPTFGYTF
14	TRBV6-5	TRBJ2-7	CASGSGALSYEQYF
22	TRBV18	TRBJ2-3	CASSPPGFVGTGGLLRTDTQYF
13	TRBV28	TRBJ1-2	CASSAGTLLPPVF
14	TRBV7-8	TRBJ2-7	CASSVQGRGYEQYF
11	TRBV2	TRBJ2-7	CASGQESEQYF
14	TRBV6-5	TRBJ2-7	CASSADSKGYEQYF
15	TRBV27	TRBJ1-2	CASSLGMGLGYGYTF
15	TRBV4-3	TRBJ2-6	CASSNGPRGANVLTF
15	TRBV6-1	TRBJ2-1	CASSELQGSYNEQFF
15	TRBV7-2	TRBJ2-2	CASSLRWESLGELFF
13	TRBV7-3	TRBJ2-7	CASSLKGTGEQYF